This T cell receptor beta chain was recorded in a study of T cells in Graves' hyperthyroidism and ophthalmopathy. Study-wide context: Once the initial diagnosis was made, peripheral blood was obtained before any treatment.

Study-wide results and limits: A model using 13 V-J features told ophthalmopathy apart from stable hyperthyroidism.

Amplified TCR beta CDR3 regions derived from RNA transcripts. The HTBI primer set drove a first-round RT-PCR of the TCR CDR3. Each CDR3 protein is one row after TCRdb ran MiXCR on the multiplex PCR reads. The sample records some 460,000 distinct CDR3 sequences, about a sixth being singletons. This clonotype has a handful of counts. Antigen: not known. Hyperthyroidism, newly diagnosed and lasting under 2 months, affected patients aged 18 to 65. Uncontrolled infection, other autoimmune disease, pregnancy and lactation each barred patients from inclusion. This receptor was identified in a woman in her late teens or twenties with Graves' hyperthyroidism. The specimen was blood.

CDR3 amino acids: CASSLKPLGAYEQYF. The CDR3 DNA is TGTGCCAGCAGTTTAAAGCCGCTGGGGGCATACGAGCAGTACTTC. The chain links TRBV28 to TRBJ2-7; tentatively, D is TRBD1 (6 bases). The germline gives CDR1 MDHEN, CDR2 SYDVKM. The CDR3 has 15 residues. Trimming pared 2 bases from V and 4 bases from J, leaving 15 bases between.